This TCR beta chain came from a study of OX40 agonist ivuxolimab in advanced cancers. Study background: Patients were given ivuxolimab, an antibody that agonizes OX40 (CD134). Study findings and constraints: Expanded clones tended on average to be more numerous among CD8+ T cells than CD4+. A proportion of nonresponders additionally exhibited low normalized T-cell clonal expansion.

Germline V lookup: CDR1 LNHDA, CDR2 SQIVND (reference sequence). The CDR3 loop spans 13 amino acids. The V end lost 4 bases, the J end lost 5 bases, and 11 bases lay between the germline ends. Concerning this clone itself: The antigen is not known.

The assay was immunoSEQ multiplex PCR, and TCRdb's table has in-frame clones only and misses some. The table includes 55,000 to 95,000 clones, approximately 86% detected once. A history of autoimmune disease or systemic immunosuppression excluded patients. The input for sequencing was CD4+ or CD8+ T cells sorted from blood, taken in a trial of the OX40 agonist ivuxolimab. The source of this sequence is an adult with an advanced solid tumor such as melanoma, head and neck, liver or kidney cancer. The chain employs TRBV19 and TRBJ1-1, with D uncertain. CDR3: CASSRPRKTEAFF. CDR3 nucleotides: TGTGCCAGTAGTAGGCCGAGGAAGACTGAAGCTTTCTTT. Full variable domain (rest looked up from reference TRBV19 and TRBJ1-1): DGGITQSPKYLFRKEGQNVTLSCEQNLNHDAMYWYRQDPGQGLRLIYYSQIVNDFQKGDIAEGYSVSREKKESFPLTVTSAQKNPTAFYLCASSRPRKTEAFFGQGTRLTVV.